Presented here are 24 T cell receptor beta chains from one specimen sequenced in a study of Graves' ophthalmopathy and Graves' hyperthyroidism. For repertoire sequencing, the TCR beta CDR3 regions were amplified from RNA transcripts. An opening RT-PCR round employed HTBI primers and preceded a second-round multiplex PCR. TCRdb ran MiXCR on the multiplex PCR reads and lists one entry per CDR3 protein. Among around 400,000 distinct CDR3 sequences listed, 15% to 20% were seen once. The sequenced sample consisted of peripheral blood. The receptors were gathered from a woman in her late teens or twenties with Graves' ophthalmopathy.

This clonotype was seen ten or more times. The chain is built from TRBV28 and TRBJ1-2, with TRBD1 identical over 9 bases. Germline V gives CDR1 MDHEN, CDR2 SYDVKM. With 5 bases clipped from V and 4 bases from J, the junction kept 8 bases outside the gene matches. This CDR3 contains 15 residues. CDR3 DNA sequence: TGTGCCAGCAGTAACCCGGGACAGGGCTCCTATGGCTACACCTTC. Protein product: CASSNPGQGSYGYTF.

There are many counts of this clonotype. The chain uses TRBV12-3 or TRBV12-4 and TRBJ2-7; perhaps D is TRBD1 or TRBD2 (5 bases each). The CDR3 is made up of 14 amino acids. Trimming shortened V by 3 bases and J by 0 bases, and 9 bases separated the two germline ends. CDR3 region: CASSFRDGSYEQYF. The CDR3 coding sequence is TGTGCCAGCAGTTTCCGGGACGGCTCCTACGAGCAGTACTTC.

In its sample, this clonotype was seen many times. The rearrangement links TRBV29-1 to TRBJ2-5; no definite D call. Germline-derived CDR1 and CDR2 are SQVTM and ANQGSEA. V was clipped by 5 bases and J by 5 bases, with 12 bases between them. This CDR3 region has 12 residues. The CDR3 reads CSVSSRMETQYF. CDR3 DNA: TGCAGCGTTTCTTCTAGAATGGAGACCCAGTACTTC.

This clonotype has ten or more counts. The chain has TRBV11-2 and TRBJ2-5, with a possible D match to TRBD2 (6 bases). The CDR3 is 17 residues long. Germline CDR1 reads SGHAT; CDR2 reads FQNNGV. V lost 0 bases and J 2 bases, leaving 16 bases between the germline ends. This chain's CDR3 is CASSLDQWWRGQETQYF. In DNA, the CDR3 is TGTGCCAGCAGCTTAGATCAGTGGTGGCGGGGTCAAGAGACCCAGTACTTC. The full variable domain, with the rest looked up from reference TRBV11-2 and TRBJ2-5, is EAGVAQSPRYKIIEKRQSVAFWCNPISGHATLYWYQQILGQGPKLLIQFQNNGVVDDSQLPKDRFSAERLKGVDSTLKIQPAKLEDSAVYLCASSLDQWWRGQETQYFGPGTRLLVL.

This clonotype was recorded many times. In DNA, the CDR3 is TGTGCCAGCGCGATTATCGGGCGTCCCTACGAGCAGTACTTC. Its translation is CASAIIGRPYEQYF. This chain uses TRBV28 with TRBJ2-7; D ambiguous. With 8 bases removed from V and 2 bases from J, the gap between germline ends came to 16 bases. This CDR3 has 14 amino acids. Germline loops: CDR1 MDHEN, CDR2 SYDVKM.

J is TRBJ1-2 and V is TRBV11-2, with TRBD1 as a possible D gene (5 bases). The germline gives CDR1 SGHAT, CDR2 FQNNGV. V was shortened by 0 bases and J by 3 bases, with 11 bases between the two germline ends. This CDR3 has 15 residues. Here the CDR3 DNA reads TGTGCCAGCAGCTTAGATCGGATCAGGGACTATGGCTACACCTTC. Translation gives CASSLDRIRDYGYTF.

CDR3 in DNA: TGTGCCAGCAGTTACTCCGGGACAACGAACTCTGGAAACACCATATATTTT. The encoded protein is CASSYSGTTNSGNTIYF. The gene calls are TRBV6-5 and TRBJ1-3; D is perhaps TRBD1 (6 bases). The CDR3 spans 17 residues. The germline gives CDR1 MNHEY, CDR2 SVGAGI. Trimming took off 0 bases at V and 0 bases at J, with 12 bases between the two ends.

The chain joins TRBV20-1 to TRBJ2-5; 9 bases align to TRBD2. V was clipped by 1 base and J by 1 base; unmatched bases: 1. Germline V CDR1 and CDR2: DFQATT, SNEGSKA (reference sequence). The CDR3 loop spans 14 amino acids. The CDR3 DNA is TGCAGTGCTAGAGTGGGACTAGCCCAAGAGACCCAGTACTTC. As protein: CSARVGLAQETQYF.

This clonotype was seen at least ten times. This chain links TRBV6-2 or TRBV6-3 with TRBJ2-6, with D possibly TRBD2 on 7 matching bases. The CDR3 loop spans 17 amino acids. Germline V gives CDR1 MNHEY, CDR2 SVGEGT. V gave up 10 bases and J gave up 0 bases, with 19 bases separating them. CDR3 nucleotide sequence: TGTGCCACCATCCGGGGGGCCTCTTACTCTGGGGCCAACGTCCTGACTTTC. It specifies CATIRGASYSGANVLTF.

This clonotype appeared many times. The CDR3 region has the DNA TGTGCCAGCAGCTCCCTTGGGAGCGGGGCCTCCTACGAGCAGTACTTC. This gives the protein CASSSLGSGASYEQYF. This chain uses TRBV11-2 with TRBJ2-7; 7 bases align to TRBD2. The length of the CDR3 is 16 residues. Germline-derived CDR1 and CDR2 are SGHAT and FQNNGV. V was clipped by 4 bases and J by 0 bases; unmatched bases: 9.

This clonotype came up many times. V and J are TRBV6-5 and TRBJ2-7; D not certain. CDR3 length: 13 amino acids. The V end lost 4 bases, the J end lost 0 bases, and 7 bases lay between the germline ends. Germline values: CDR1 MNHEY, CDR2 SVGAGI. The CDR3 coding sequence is TGTGCCAGCAGTTGGCCGGTCTCCTACGAGCAGTACTTC. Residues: CASSWPVSYEQYF.

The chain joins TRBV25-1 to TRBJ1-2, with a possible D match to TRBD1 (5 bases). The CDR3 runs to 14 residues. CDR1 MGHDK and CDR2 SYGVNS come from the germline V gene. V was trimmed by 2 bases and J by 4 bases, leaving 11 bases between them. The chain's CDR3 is CASSEPGGVYGYTF. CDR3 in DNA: TGTGCCAGCAGTGAACCCGGGGGGGTCTATGGCTACACCTTC.

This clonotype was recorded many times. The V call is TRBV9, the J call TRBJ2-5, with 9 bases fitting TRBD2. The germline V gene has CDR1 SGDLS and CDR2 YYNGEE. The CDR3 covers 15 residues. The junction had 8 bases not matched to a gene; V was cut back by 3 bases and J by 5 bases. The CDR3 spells CASSAAGGRLETQYF. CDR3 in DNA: TGTGCCAGCAGCGCCGCGGGGGGGAGGTTGGAGACCCAGTACTTC.

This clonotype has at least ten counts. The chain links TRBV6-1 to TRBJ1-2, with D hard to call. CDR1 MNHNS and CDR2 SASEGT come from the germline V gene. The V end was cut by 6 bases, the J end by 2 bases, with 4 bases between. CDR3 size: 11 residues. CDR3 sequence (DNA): TGTGCCAGCAGAAAGAACTATGGCTACACCTTC. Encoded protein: CASRKNYGYTF.

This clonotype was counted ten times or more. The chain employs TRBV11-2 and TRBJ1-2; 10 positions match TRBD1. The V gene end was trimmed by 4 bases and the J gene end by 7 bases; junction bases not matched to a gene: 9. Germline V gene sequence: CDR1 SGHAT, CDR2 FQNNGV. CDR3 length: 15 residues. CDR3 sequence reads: CASSSPRDRGRGYTF. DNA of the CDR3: TGTGCCAGCAGCTCCCCTCGGGACAGGGGCCGTGGCTACACCTTC.

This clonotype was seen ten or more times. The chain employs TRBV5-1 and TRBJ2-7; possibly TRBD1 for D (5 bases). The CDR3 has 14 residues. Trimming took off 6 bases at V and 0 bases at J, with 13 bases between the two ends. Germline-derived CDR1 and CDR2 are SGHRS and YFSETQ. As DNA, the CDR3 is TGCGCCAGCACCCACGAGGACACCTCCTACGAGCAGTACTTC. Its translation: CASTHEDTSYEQYF.

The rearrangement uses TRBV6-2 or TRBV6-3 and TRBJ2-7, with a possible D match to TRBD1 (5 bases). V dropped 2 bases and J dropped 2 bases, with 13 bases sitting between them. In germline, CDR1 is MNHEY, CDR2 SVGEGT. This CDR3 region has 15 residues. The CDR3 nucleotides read TGTGCCAGCAGTTACACGTGGACACTTACCTACGAGCAGTACTTC. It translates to CASSYTWTLTYEQYF.

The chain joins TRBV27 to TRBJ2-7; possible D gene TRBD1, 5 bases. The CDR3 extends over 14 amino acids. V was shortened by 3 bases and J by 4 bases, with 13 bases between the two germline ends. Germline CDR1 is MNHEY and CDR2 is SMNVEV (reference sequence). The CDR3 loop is CASSFAGQGYEQYF. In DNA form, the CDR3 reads TGTGCCAGCAGTTTCGCCGGGCAGGGTTACGAGCAGTACTTC.

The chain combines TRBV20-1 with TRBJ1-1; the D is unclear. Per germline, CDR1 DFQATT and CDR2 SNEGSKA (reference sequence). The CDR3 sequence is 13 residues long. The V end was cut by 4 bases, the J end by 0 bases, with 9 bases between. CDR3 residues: CSAMPAMNTEAFF. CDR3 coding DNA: TGCAGTGCTATGCCAGCTATGAACACTGAAGCTTTCTTT.

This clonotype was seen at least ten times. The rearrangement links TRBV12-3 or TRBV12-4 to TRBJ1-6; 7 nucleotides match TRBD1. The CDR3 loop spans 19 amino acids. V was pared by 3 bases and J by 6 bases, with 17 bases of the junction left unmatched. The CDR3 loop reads CASSFKMRPGQNPNSPLHF. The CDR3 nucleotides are TGTGCCAGCAGTTTCAAAATGAGACCGGGACAGAATCCTAATTCACCCCTCCACTTT.

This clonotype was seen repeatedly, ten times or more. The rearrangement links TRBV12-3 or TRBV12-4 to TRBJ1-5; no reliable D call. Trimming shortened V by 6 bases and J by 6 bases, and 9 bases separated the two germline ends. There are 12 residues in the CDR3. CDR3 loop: CASSRGGQPQHF. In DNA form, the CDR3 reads TGTGCCAGCAGCCGTGGAGGTCAGCCCCAGCATTTT.

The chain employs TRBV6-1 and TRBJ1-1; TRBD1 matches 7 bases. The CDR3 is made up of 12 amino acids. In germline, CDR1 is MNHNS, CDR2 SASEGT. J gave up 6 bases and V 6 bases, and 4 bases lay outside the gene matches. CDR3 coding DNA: TGTGCCAGCAGGGGGACAGCTTCTGAAGCTTTCTTT. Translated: CASRGTASEAFF.

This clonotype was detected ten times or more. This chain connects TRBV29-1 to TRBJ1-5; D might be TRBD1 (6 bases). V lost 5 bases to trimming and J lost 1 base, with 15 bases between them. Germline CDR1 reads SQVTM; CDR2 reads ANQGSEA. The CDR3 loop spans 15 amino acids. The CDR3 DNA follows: TGCAGCGTTACGGCTACAGGGTCAAGCAATCAGCCCCAGCATTTT. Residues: CSVTATGSSNQPQHF.

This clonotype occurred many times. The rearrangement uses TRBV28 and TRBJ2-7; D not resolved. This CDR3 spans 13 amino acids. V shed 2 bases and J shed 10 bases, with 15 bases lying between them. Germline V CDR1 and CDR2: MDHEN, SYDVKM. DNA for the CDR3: TGTGCCAGCAGTTTACTAGGTGGAGTTCCACAGTACTTC. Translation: CASSLLGGVPQYF.